This entry lists 22 T cell receptor beta chains sequenced from one sample in a study of CXCR3-negative and CXCR3-positive naive CD8 T cells. Findings and limits, study-wide: Higher TRB CDR3 hydrophobicity marked CXCR3-positive naive cells relative to CXCR3-negative naive cells.

The antigens these receptors bind are not known. The method, 5' RACE with UMI labels, was used to prepare the TRB cDNA libraries. TCRdb reanalyzed the 5' RACE reads, giving one entry per CDR3 protein sequence and no DNA. The sample totals about 110,000 distinct CDR3 sequences; its top ten clones hold around 0.4%. Sequencing was carried out using naive CXCR3+ CD8+ T cells from blood. Indicated subset: CD45RO-CCR7+CD27+CD95- naive CD8+ T cells expressing CXCR3 (TNR3+). These TCRs come from a human donor in good health. Some clones in this sample may be carry-over from other donors' samples.

The chain joins TRBV27 to TRBJ2-7; the D gene TCRdb calls, TRBD1, cannot be checked with no DNA. The CDR3 is 16 residues long. CDR1 is MNHEY and CDR2 is SMNVEV in the germline V gene (reference sequence). CDR3 sequence reads: CASSHSLDTVFDEQYF.

The chain employs TRBV18 and TRBJ2-1; lacking DNA, the TRBD1 call made by TCRdb goes unchecked. Germline lookup yields CDR1 KGHSH and CDR2 LQKENI. The CDR3 has 16 residues. This CDR3 is CASSPLARGIGNEQFF. Using reference TRBV18 and TRBJ2-1 for the parts outside the CDR3, the full variable domain is NAGVMQNPRHLVRRRGQEARLRCSPMKGHSHVYWYRQLPEEGLKFMVYLQKENIIDESGMPKERFSAEFPKEGPSILRIQQVVRGDSAAYFCASSPLARGIGNEQFFGPGTRLTVL.

The chain combines TRBV15 with TRBJ2-5. Germline CDR1 LNHNV, CDR2 YYDKDF (reference sequence). CDR3 length: 13 residues. Here the CDR3 reads CATSRSDWGTQYF. Supplemented by reference TRBV15 and TRBJ2-5, the full variable domain reads DAMVIQNPRYQVTQFGKPVTLSCSQTLNHNVMYWYQQKSSQAPKLLFHYYDKDFNNEADTPDNFQSRRPNTSFCFLDIRSPGLGDTAMYLCATSRSDWGTQYFGPGTRLLVL.

The rearrangement links TRBV2 to TRBJ1-2; the D call of TRBD1 rests on TCRdb alone, since no DNA is present to check it. The CDR3 has 14 residues. The germline gives CDR1 SNHLY, CDR2 FYNNEI. CDR3 region: CASRRDRRNYGYTF.

This chain links TRBV27 with TRBJ1-6; there is no DNA to check the TCRdb D call of TRBD1. The CDR3 consists of 15 residues. The V gene's germline CDR1 is MNHEY and CDR2 SMNVEV (reference sequence). CDR3 sequence: CASSFRDTNNSPLHF.

The chain carries TRBV19 and TRBJ1-5; TCRdb proposes TRBD1, but this gene call is untestable without DNA. Germline-derived CDR1 and CDR2 are LNHDA and SQIVND (reference sequence). CDR3 length equals 15 residues. The CDR3: CASSVEGASNQPQHF.

J is TRBJ2-7 and V is TRBV29-1; the TCRdb call, TRBD1, lacks DNA for checking. Germline CDR1 SQVTM, CDR2 ANQGSEA. This CDR3 is built from 13 residues. CDR3 in amino acids: CSVELGESYEQYF.

This sequence joins TRBV29-1 and TRBJ2-2; TCRdb calls TRBD1, which cannot be checked without DNA. This CDR3 has 15 amino acids. CDR1 and CDR2 from the germline V gene are SQVTM and ANQGSEA. CDR3 region: CSVGRDSLFTGELFF.

The chain uses TRBV12-3 or TRBV12-4 and TRBJ2-7; TCRdb picks TRBD1, but there is no DNA to check that call. The CDR3 is made up of 12 amino acids. CDR3 protein: CASTSGIHEQYF.

The V call is TRBV2, the J call TRBJ2-5; TCRdb names TRBD1, which stays unverified in the absence of DNA. This CDR3 spans 14 amino acids. The germline gives CDR1 SNHLY, CDR2 FYNNEI. The chain's CDR3 is CASSEEGRGETQYF. Together with reference TRBV2 and TRBJ2-5, the CDR3 gives the full variable domain: EPEVTQTPSHQVTQMGQEVILRCVPISNHLYFYWYRQILGQKVEFLVSFYNNEISEKSEIFDDQFSVERPDGSNFTLKIRSTKLEDSAMYFCASSEEGRGETQYFGPGTRLLVL.

The chain joins TRBV2 to TRBJ1-1; TCRdb reports TRBD1, a call that lacks DNA to check it against. Germline lookup yields CDR1 SNHLY and CDR2 FYNNEI. The CDR3 is 13 residues long. The CDR3 here is CASSPRGHSEAFF.

The chain carries TRBV7-2 and TRBJ1-1; TCRdb's assignment of TRBD1 cannot be checked, as there is no DNA. This CDR3 is built from 16 residues. Looked up from germline, CDR1 is SGHTA and CDR2 is FQGNSA. The CDR3: CASSLAPKGQYTEAFF.

V is TRBV9 and J is TRBJ1-1; TCRdb designates TRBD1, a call that cannot be tested without DNA. The germline V gene encodes CDR1 SGDLS and CDR2 YYNGEE. There are 15 residues in the CDR3. The chain's CDR3 is CASQAGTGGNTEAFF.

The chain couples TRBV7-9 to TRBJ2-3; there is no DNA to check the TCRdb D call of TRBD2. CDR3 length equals 16 residues. CDR1 is SEHNR and CDR2 is FQNEAQ in the germline V gene (reference sequence). The CDR3 reads CASSATSGGAADTQYF. The full variable domain, with the rest looked up from reference TRBV7-9 and TRBJ2-3, is DTGVSQNPRHKITKRGQNVTFRCDPISEHNRLYWYRQTLGQGPEFLTYFQNEAQLEKSRLLSDRFSAERPKGSFSTLEIQRTEQGDSAMYLCASSATSGGAADTQYFGPGTRLTVL.

The chain carries TRBV18 and TRBJ1-4; lacking DNA, the TRBD1 call made by TCRdb goes unchecked. Germline V gene data show CDR1 as KGHSH and CDR2 as LQKENI. CDR3 length: 16 residues. This chain's CDR3 is CASSPPLTRAGEKLFF.

The chain couples TRBV3-1 to TRBJ2-5; there is no DNA to check the TCRdb D call of TRBD2. This CDR3 is built from 13 residues. Germline CDR1 LGHDT, CDR2 YNNKEL (reference sequence). The chain's CDR3 is CASMRGLEGTQYF.

The CDR3 loop reads CASSLAGTTYEQYF. The chain links TRBV5-5 to TRBJ2-7. The V gene's germline CDR1 is SGHKS and CDR2 YYEKEE (reference sequence). The CDR3 spans 14 residues.

The chain is built from TRBV7-6 and TRBJ2-5; TCRdb proposes TRBD1, but this gene call is untestable without DNA. The CDR3 length is 16 residues. Germline CDR1 is SGHVS and CDR2 is FNYEAQ. CDR3 in amino acids: CASSLGERQGGETQYF.

The V gene is TRBV5-1, the J gene TRBJ2-7. Germline values: CDR1 SGHRS, CDR2 YFSETQ. The CDR3 length is 14 residues. CDR3: CASSLGGLPHEQYF.

V and J are TRBV5-6 and TRBJ2-4; as DNA is missing, the TRBD1 call by TCRdb cannot be tested. CDR1 is SGHDT, CDR2 YYEEEE, per germline. This CDR3 has 13 residues. The CDR3 here is CASSLGRGNIQYF.

The gene calls are TRBV6-2 or TRBV6-3 and TRBJ2-3; absent DNA, TCRdb's TRBD1 call cannot be checked. CDR1 and CDR2 (germline): MNHEY, SVGEGT. CDR3 length: 16 amino acids. CDR3 loop: CASTPRPGLASDTQYF.

The J gene is TRBJ2-2, the V gene TRBV30. The germline CDR1 and CDR2 sequences are GTSNPN and SVGIG (reference sequence). The CDR3 sequence is 12 residues long. The CDR3 sequence is CAWNENTGELFF.